The subject of this entry is one TCR beta chain. Its antigen is undetermined. Between the trimmed V and J ends, which lost 4 bases and 5 bases, there was a span of 10 bases. Germline values: CDR1 SGHNT, CDR2 YYREEE (reference sequence). There are 14 residues in the CDR3. The data derive from a study of human T cells and chemical hapten exposure. Study background: 2% DPC was applied to approximately 2 cm by approximately 2 cm of upper inner arm skin for sensitization. Among samples, TCR yields varied mainly because of small differences in pooled library volume. Study results and limitations: Donors had alopecia, so their immune response may differ from healthy people's.

Time point denoted: patch test 1, 2 weeks after DPC sensitization. As for treatment: therapeutic diphenylcyclopropenone sensitization with weekly scalp DPC. Separate cDNA molecules received unique molecular identifiers, which the library attached to them. TCRdb re-called the RACE reads through MiXCR, storing one row per CDR3 protein. Of around 380,000 distinct CDR3 sequences in the sample, about 4.8% were seen once. The chain links TRBV5-4 to TRBJ1-6, with D perhaps TRBD1 (5 bases). This receptor was obtained from a woman aged 45 to 65 with alopecia areata. Some clones in this sample may be carry-over from other donors' samples. Sequencing used whole blood, obtained in connection with sensitization to the hapten diphenylcyclopropenone (DPC). This CDR3 is CASSRDWDNSPLHF. CDR3 nucleotides: TGTGCCAGCAGCCGGGACTGGGATAATTCACCCCTCCACTTT.